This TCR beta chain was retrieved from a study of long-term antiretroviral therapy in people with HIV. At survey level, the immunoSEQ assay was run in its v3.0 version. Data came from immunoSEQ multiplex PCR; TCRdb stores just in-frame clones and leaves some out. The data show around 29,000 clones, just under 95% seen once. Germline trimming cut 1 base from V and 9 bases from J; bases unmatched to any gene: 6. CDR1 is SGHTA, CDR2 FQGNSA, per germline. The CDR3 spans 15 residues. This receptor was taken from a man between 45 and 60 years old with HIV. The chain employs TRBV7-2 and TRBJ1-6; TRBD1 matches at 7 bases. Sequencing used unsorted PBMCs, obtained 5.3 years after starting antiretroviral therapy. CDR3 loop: CASSLEQGRGSPLHF. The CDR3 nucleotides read TGTGCCAGCAGCTTAGAACAGGGGAGGGGTTCACCCCTCCACTTT.